This is a list of T cell receptor beta chains from one sample in a study of regulatory T cells in long-lasting Graves disease. MiXCR, applied by TCRdb to the multiplex PCR reads, yields one record per CDR3 protein. The sample records under 450,000 distinct CDR3 sequences, around 15% being singletons. These data were also reused for a study on T cells in Graves' hyperthyroidism and ophthalmopathy.

The source was peripheral blood mononuclear cells (PBMCs), collected at new diagnosis, from a patient treated with antithyroid drugs. These receptors were obtained from a young woman with Graves disease. Both conserved end residues are part of each CDR3. Only some rows state a clone size, as once, few, many or a class for expanded clones.

j_gene	abundance	v_gene	CDR3aa
TRBJ2-2	.	TRBV6-1	CASKASGPLTGELFF
TRBJ2-3	many	TRBV28	CASSLRAGFLDTQYF
TRBJ1-1	few	TRBV7-9	CASSGPSNTEAFF
TRBJ2-1	few	TRBV11-2	CASSANGLAGGGSRYNEQFF
TRBJ2-7	many	TRBV20-1	CSASRQGIYEQYF
TRBJ2-2	many	TRBV6-1	CASSKYRPGELFF
TRBJ2-1	.	TRBV3-1	CASSPGGNNEQFF
TRBJ2-3	many	TRBV6-1	CASRPGQSTDTQYF
TRBJ1-2	many	TRBV5-1	CASNPRGGNYGYTF
TRBJ2-1	few	TRBV9	CASSTGLAGGYNEQFF
TRBJ1-5	.	TRBV5-6	CASSTTTAPGNQPQHF
TRBJ1-1	.	TRBV3-1	CASKQRLGMNTEAFF